This is a list of T cell receptor beta chains from one sample in a study of T cell clones after liver transplantation. This table comes from immunoSEQ multiplex PCR, and its TCRdb copy is limited to in-frame clones, with some not included. The data hold some 34,000 clones, with just under 95% observed a single time. Sequenced here: CD8+ T cells from blood, sampled 12 months after liver transplant. Every receptor here comes from a human patient who received a liver transplant. The graft donor may account for some of the T cells. Each CDR3 is given with its conserved first and last residue. D genes are given only for firm matches. Rows may omit the clone size; those that give it use once, few, many or a size class.

j_call v_call clone_size cdr3_length d_call cdr3_aa cdr3_nt
TRBJ2-1 TRBV21-1 - 13 - CASNQRGYNEQFF TGTGCCAGCAACCAACGGGGGTACAATGAGCAGTTCTTC
TRBJ2-7 TRBV4-1 once 15 - CASSQALVVSYEQYF TGCGCCAGCAGCCAGGCCCTGGTCGTGTCCTACGAGCAGTACTTC
TRBJ2-2 TRBV7-9 - 12 - CASSLGSGELFF TGTGCCAGCAGCTTAGGCTCCGGGGAGCTGTTTTTT
TRBJ2-7 TRBV28 - 14 - CASSPWGITYEQYF TGTGCCAGCAGCCCCTGGGGGATTACTTACGAGCAGTACTTC
TRBJ2-1 TRBV27 - 13 - CASRPRDFSEQFF TGTGCCAGCAGACCCAGGGATTTCAGTGAGCAGTTCTTC
TRBJ2-7 TRBV15 - 14 TRBD1 CATSIGQGPDEQYF TGTGCCACCAGCATAGGACAGGGTCCCGACGAGCAGTACTTC
TRBJ1-1 TRBV11-3 - 14 - CASSLPRENTEAFF TGTGCCAGCAGCTTACCCCGGGAGAACACTGAAGCTTTCTTT
TRBJ2-5 TRBV27 - 21 - CASRRGTGMSGSRFDQETQYF TGTGCCAGCAGACGTGGGACAGGGATGAGCGGGAGTCGGTTTGACCAAGAGACCCAGTACTTC
TRBJ2-7 TRBV5-4 - 12 - CASRGASYEQYF TGTGCCAGCAGAGGAGCGTCCTACGAGCAGTACTTC
TRBJ1-1 TRBV2 - 13 - CASRPRGNTEAFF TGTGCCAGCCGTCCCAGGGGTAACACTGAAGCTTTCTTT
TRBJ2-1 TRBV7-9 - 16 TRBD2 CASSPGGLAGYNEQFF TGTGCCAGCAGCCCGGGGGGACTAGCGGGTTACAATGAGCAGTTCTTC
TRBJ1-3 TRBV6-6 - 16 - CASSHGDFLRGNTIYF TGTGCCAGCTCCCACGGGGACTTCTTAAGGGGAAACACCATATATTTT
TRBJ2-7 TRBV9 - 14 - CASSVGGATYEQYF TGTGCCAGCAGCGTAGGCGGAGCAACCTACGAGCAGTACTTC
TRBJ2-1 TRBV4-3 - 19 TRBD2 CASSHGVAGGPRSYNEQFF TGCGCCAGCAGCCACGGGGTAGCGGGAGGGCCTCGGTCCTACAATGAGCAGTTCTTC
TRBJ2-7 TRBV5-5 - 15 TRBD1 CASSLDTGGYYEQYF TGTGCCAGCAGCTTGGATACAGGGGGATACTACGAGCAGTACTTC
TRBJ1-4 TRBV27 - 15 - CASSSIAGSNEKLFF TGTGCCAGCAGTTCGATTGCCGGTAGTAATGAAAAACTGTTTTTT
TRBJ2-7 TRBV13 - 12 - CASSTQHYEQYF TGTGCCAGCAGCACCCAACACTACGAGCAGTACTTC
TRBJ2-5 TRBV4-3 - 15 - CASSQDPTGRETQYF TGCGCCAGCAGCCAAGACCCGACAGGGAGGGAGACCCAGTACTTC
TRBJ1-1 TRBV2 - 15 - CASRWGSGENTEAFF TGTGCCAGCAGATGGGGGTCCGGGGAGAACACTGAAGCTTTCTTT
TRBJ2-3 TRBV6-1 - 16 - CASSEGQVVSTDTQYF TGTGCCAGCAGCGAAGGACAAGTTGTTAGCACAGATACGCAGTATTTT
TRBJ1-1 TRBV27 - 16 TRBD1 CASSFSLGTGYTEAFF TGTGCCAGCAGTTTTTCCCTCGGGACAGGGTACACTGAAGCTTTCTTT
TRBJ2-1 TRBV13 - 13 TRBD2 CASSPVGGVEQFF TGTGCCAGCAGCCCAGTTGGGGGGGTGGAGCAGTTCTTC
TRBJ2-7 TRBV4-3 - 17 - CASSQGSTGRSSYEQYF TGCGCCAGCAGCCAAGGGTCGACTGGACGGAGCTCCTACGAGCAGTACTTC
TRBJ2-3 TRBV5-4 - 13 - CASSFSRTDTQYF TGTGCCAGCAGCTTCTCAAGGACAGATACGCAGTATTTT
TRBJ1-2 TRBV19 - 13 - CASSGWGLEGYTF TGTGCCAGTAGTGGGTGGGGTCTGGAGGGCTACACCTTC
TRBJ2-1 TRBV2 - 14 TRBD2 CASSVGSGTYEQFF TGTGCCAGCAGTGTCGGTAGCGGGACCTATGAGCAGTTCTTC
TRBJ2-7 TRBV28 - 13 TRBD1 CASAGGDSYEQYF TGTGCCAGCGCTGGTGGGGACAGCTACGAGCAGTACTTC
TRBJ2-7 TRBV5-6 - 15 - CASSLAEGDGYEQYF TGTGCCAGCAGCTTGGCCGAAGGGGATGGCTACGAGCAGTACTTC
TRBJ2-7 TRBV7-2 - 14 TRBD2 CASGRWGGDYEQYF TGTGCCAGCGGGCGGTGGGGAGGGGACTACGAGCAGTACTTC
TRBJ1-1 TRBV11-2 medium-sized 13 - CASSLVGNTEAFF TGTGCCAGCAGCTTAGTAGGGAACACTGAAGCTTTCTTT
TRBJ1-3 TRBV6-1 - 16 - CASSEYTPPSGNTIYF TGTGCCAGCAGTGAGTACACTCCTCCATCTGGAAACACCATATATTTT
TRBJ1-3 TRBV10-3 - 16 - CAISETSAVSGNTIYF TGTGCCATCAGTGAGACGTCGGCGGTTTCTGGAAACACCATATATTTT
TRBJ2-7 TRBV7-2 - 15 - CASSRSGRTPYEQYF TGTGCCAGCAGCAGATCGGGACGGACCCCCTACGAGCAGTACTTC
TRBJ1-5 TRBV27 - 15 - CASSRGTIGRQPQHF TGTGCCAGCAGCCGAGGGACTATTGGCAGGCAGCCCCAGCATTTT
TRBJ1-5 TRBV23-1 - 17 TRBD1 CASSKTRGSCGNQPQHF TGCGCCAGCAGCAAAACCAGGGGGAGTTGCGGCAATCAGCCCCAGCATTTT
TRBJ2-1 TRBV7-2 - 15 - CASSLDSRPRNEQFF TGTGCCAGCAGCTTAGATAGCAGACCGCGGAATGAGCAGTTCTTC
TRBJ2-3 TRBV4-1 - 14 - CASQRGSGTDTQYF TGCGCCAGCCAAAGGGGGAGTGGTACAGATACGCAGTATTTT
TRBJ2-1 TRBV27 - 13 TRBD1 CASSLGQGPEQFF TGTGCCAGCAGCCTCGGACAGGGCCCCGAGCAGTTCTTC
TRBJ1-2 TRBV29-1 - 12 TRBD1 CSVGTGVEGYTF TGCAGCGTCGGGACAGGGGTTGAGGGCTACACCTTC
TRBJ2-6 TRBV5-5 - 17 - CASTPYHPGSGANVLTF TGTGCCAGCACCCCGTACCATCCAGGCTCTGGGGCCAACGTCCTGACTTTC
TRBJ2-2 TRBV9 - 15 - CASSVARGSTGELFF TGTGCCAGCAGCGTAGCTAGAGGATCCACCGGGGAGCTGTTTTTT
TRBJ2-7 TRBV21-1 once 19 - CASSKGSGTSGRASYEQYF TGTGCCAGCAGCAAAGGGTCCGGGACTAGCGGGAGGGCCTCTTACGAGCAGTACTTC
TRBJ2-7 TRBV9 - 15 TRBD2 CASSVGTSGSDEQYF TGTGCCAGCAGCGTGGGGACTAGCGGGAGTGACGAGCAGTACTTC
TRBJ2-1 TRBV4-1 once 18 - CASSQEEGFRFSYNEQFF TGCGCCAGCAGCCAAGAAGAAGGTTTCCGTTTCTCCTACAATGAGCAGTTCTTC
TRBJ2-5 TRBV5-5 - 13 TRBD2 CASGSRGGETQYF TGTGCCAGCGGGAGTCGGGGAGGGGAGACCCAGTACTTC
TRBJ2-1 TRBV5-4 - 13 - CASSPSSVNEQFF TGTGCCAGCAGCCCGTCTAGCGTGAATGAGCAGTTCTTC
TRBJ2-5 TRBV5-4 - 15 TRBD1 CASSLGTGIQETQYF TGTGCCAGCAGCTTGGGGACAGGGATTCAAGAGACCCAGTACTTC
TRBJ2-7 TRBV27 - 15 - CASSTLPDRFDEQYF TGTGCCAGCAGTACACTCCCCGATAGGTTCGACGAGCAGTACTTC
TRBJ1-4 TRBV19 - 16 - CASSTETEGLPEKLFF TGTGCCAGTAGTACAGAGACTGAAGGATTACCCGAAAAACTGTTTTTT
TRBJ2-7 TRBV6-1 - 13 - CARRADGSYEQYF TGTGCCAGGAGAGCGGACGGGTCCTACGAGCAGTACTTC
TRBJ2-7 TRBV4-1 - 15 TRBD1 CASSLRQGPSYEQYF TGCGCCAGCAGCCTACGACAGGGTCCTTCCTACGAGCAGTACTTC
TRBJ2-7 TRBV7-2 - 15 TRBD2 CASTHIAGTSYEQYF TGTGCCAGCACCCACATAGCGGGGACCTCCTACGAGCAGTACTTC
TRBJ2-3 TRBV7-9 - 12 - CASSLGPDTQYF TGTGCCAGCAGCCTGGGCCCCGATACGCAGTATTTT
TRBJ1-2 TRBV14 - 15 - CASSQRGAPYYGYTF TGTGCCAGCAGCCAACGGGGAGCCCCCTACTATGGCTACACCTTC
TRBJ1-2 TRBV7-9 - 15 TRBD1 CASSLGQGEKNGYTF TGTGCCAGCAGCTTAGGACAGGGAGAAAAAAATGGCTACACCTTC
TRBJ2-3 TRBV19 once 15 - CASSFSPGTTDTQYF TGTGCCAGTAGCTTCTCGCCCGGGACCACAGATACGCAGTATTTT
TRBJ1-4 TRBV6-1 - 13 TRBD1 CASREQGVEKLFF TGTGCCAGCAGGGAACAGGGGGTTGAAAAACTGTTTTTT
TRBJ2-1 TRBV5-4 - 12 - CASSQGANEQFF TGTGCCAGCAGCCAAGGGGCCAATGAGCAGTTCTTC
TRBJ2-2 TRBV13 once 16 TRBD2 CASSLRLAGRTGELFF TGTGCCAGCAGCTTAAGACTAGCGGGACGGACCGGGGAGCTGTTTTTT
TRBJ2-7 TRBV5-6 - 15 TRBD2 CASSDGTSGPYEQYF TGTGCCAGCAGCGACGGGACTAGCGGGCCCTACGAGCAGTACTTC